This T cell receptor beta chain originates from a study of cytomegalovirus exposure and HLA in healthy donors. An approximately 130-subject validation cohort, separate from the approximately 610-subject first cohort, supplied the donors. Germline V gene data show CDR1 as MNHNS and CDR2 as SASEGT. V was trimmed by 8 bases and J by 2 bases, leaving 19 bases between them. This CDR3 contains 15 residues. Only in-frame clones appear in the TCRdb table, and some are missing; sequencing was by immunoSEQ multiplex PCR. The table includes more than 300,000 clones, roughly 89% detected once. The gene calls are TRBV6-1 and TRBJ2-7, with D perhaps matching TRBD2 (6 bases). Sequenced material: PBMCs. This clonotype was obtained from a woman aged 18-29 years in good health and CMV-seronegative. The CDR3 reads CASGRPGLRTYEQYF. CDR3 sequence (DNA): TGTGCCAGCGGGCGACCGGGACTTAGAACCTACGAGCAGTACTTC.